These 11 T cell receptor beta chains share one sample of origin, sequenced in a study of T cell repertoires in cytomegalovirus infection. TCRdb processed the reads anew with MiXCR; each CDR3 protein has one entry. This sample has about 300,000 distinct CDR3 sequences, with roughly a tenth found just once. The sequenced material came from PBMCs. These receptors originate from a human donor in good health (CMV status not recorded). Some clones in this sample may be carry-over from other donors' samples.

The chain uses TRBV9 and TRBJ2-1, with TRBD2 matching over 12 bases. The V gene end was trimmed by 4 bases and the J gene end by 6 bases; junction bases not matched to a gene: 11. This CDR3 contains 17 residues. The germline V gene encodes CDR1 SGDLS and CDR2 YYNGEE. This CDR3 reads CASSPGASGGAGNEQFF. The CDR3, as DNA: TGTGCCAGCAGCCCTGGGGCTAGCGGGGGGGCAGGCAATGAGCAGTTCTTC.

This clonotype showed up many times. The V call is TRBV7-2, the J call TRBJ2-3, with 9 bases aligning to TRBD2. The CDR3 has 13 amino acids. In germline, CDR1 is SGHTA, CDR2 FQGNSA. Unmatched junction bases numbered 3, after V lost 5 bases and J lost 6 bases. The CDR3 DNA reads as TGTGCCAGCAGCCAGAGCGGGGGGGATACGCAGTATTTT. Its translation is CASSQSGGDTQYF.

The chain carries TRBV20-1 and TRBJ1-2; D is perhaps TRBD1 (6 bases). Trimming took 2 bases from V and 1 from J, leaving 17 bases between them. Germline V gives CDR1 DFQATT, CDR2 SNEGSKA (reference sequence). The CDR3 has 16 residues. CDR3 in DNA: TGCAGTGCTAGACCGCCCGGGACAATACTTAACTATGGCTACACCTTC. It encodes CSARPPGTILNYGYTF.

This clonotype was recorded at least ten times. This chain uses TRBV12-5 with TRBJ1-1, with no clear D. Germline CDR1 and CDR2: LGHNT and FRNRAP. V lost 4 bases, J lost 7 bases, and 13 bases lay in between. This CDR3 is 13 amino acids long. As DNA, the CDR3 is TGTGCTAGTGGTTGGGGATCCGGGGTTGAAGCTTTCTTT. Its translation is CASGWGSGVEAFF.

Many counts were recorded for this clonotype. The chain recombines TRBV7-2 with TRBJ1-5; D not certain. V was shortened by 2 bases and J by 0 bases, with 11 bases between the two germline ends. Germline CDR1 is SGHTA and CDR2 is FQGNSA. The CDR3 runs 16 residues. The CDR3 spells CASSLSTTHSNQPQHF. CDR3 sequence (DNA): TGTGCCAGCAGCTTAAGTACTACCCATAGCAATCAGCCCCAGCATTTT.

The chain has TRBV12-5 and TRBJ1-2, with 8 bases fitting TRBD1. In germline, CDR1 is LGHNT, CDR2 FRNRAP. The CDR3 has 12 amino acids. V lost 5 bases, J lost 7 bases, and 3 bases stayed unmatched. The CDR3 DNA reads TGTGCTAGTGGTCCCACAGGGGGTGGCTACACCTTC. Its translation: CASGPTGGGYTF.

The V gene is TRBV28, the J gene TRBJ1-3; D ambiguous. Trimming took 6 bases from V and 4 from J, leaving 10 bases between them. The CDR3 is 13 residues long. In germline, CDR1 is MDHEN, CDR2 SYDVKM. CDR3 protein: CASSRDVGNTIYF. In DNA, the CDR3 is TGTGCCAGCAGCCGGGATGTGGGAAACACCATATATTTT.

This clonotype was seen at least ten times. For the CDR3, the DNA is TGTGCCAGCAGTGAATATAGGGGGGCTTACACTGAAGCTTTCTTT. It codes for CASSEYRGAYTEAFF. The chain has TRBV25-1 and TRBJ1-1; D may be TRBD1 (6 bases). Trimming shortened V by 0 bases and J by 3 bases, and 11 bases separated the two germline ends. From germline, CDR1 is MGHDK and CDR2 SYGVNS. This CDR3 has 15 amino acids.

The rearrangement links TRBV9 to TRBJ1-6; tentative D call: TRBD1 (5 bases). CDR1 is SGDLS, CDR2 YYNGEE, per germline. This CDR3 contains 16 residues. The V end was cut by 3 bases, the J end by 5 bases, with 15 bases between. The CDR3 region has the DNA TGTGCCAGCAGCGGATCGGGCAGGGAGCATAATTCACCCCTCCACTTT. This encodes CASSGSGREHNSPLHF.

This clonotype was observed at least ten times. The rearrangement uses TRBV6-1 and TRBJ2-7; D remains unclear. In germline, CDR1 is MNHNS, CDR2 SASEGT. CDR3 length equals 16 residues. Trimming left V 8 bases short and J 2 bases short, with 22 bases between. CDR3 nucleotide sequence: TGTGCCAGCCCTCGGATAGAGTACCGAACTCCCTACGAGCAGTACGTC. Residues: CASPRIEYRTPYEQYV.

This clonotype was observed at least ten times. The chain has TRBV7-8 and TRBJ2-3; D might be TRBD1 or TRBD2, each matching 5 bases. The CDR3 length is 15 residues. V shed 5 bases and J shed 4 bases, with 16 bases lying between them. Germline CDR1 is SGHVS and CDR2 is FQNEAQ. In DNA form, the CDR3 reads TGTGCCAGCAGCCCCCGGGACCCGGCAGCAGATACGCAGTATTTT. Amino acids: CASSPRDPAADTQYF.